The clone carrying this T cell receptor (beta chain) was counted at least ten times. The antigen remains unidentified. This specimen comes from a study of T cell clonality in common variable immunodeficiency. General study results and limits: Common variable immunodeficiency TCR beta sequences reportedly had fewer deletions and N-nucleotide insertions. What drives increased CVID clonality needs T cell subpopulation sequencing.

Profiling relied on immunoSEQ multiplex PCR, and the TCRdb table lists in-frame clones only, not all of them. Altogether roughly 34,000 clones were found in the sample, and no singletons occur. Both groups were predominantly of Caucasian heritage. No CVID subject was ill or on immunomodulatory drugs when sampled. Blood samples were heparinized, roughly 5 to 8 ml per donor. The receptor was isolated from a human donor with common variable immunodeficiency. The sequencing input was peripheral blood mononuclear cells.

The covered CDR3 bases are TGTGCCATCAGGGGAGGGACAGAAGGTAATTCACCC. Translating it yields CAIRGGTEGNSP. The whole CDR3 is CAIRGGTEGNSPLHF. The gene calls are TRBV10-3 and TRBJ1-6; TRBD1 agrees at 7 bases. The read finishes 3 residues shy of the CDR3 end, and the germline J gene is used to complete it. Trimming took 6 bases from V and 6 from J; bases not matched to a gene: 8. The CDR3 covers 15 residues. Germline lookup yields CDR1 ENHRY and CDR2 SYGVKD.